This record covers a single TCR beta chain. Sequenced by immunoSEQ multiplex PCR; TCRdb stores in-frame clones only, minus some. The sample carries approximately 160,000 clones, around 90% recorded once. There are 17 residues in the CDR3. With 3 bases removed from V and 0 bases from J, the gap between germline ends came to 17 bases. The germline CDR1 and CDR2 sequences are SNHLY and FYNNEI. This record comes from a study of T cell responses to AZD1222 COVID-19 vaccine. The sample in question was peripheral blood, obtained 28 days after the second AZD1222 dose. The chain has TRBV2 and TRBJ1-1; weak D call: TRBD1 (6 bases). This TCR was recovered from an adult who received the AZD1222 COVID-19 vaccine. The CDR3 DNA reads TGTGCCAGCAGTGAGGCAGACAGGTACATTATGAACACTGAAGCTTTCTTT. This encodes CASSEADRYIMNTEAFF.